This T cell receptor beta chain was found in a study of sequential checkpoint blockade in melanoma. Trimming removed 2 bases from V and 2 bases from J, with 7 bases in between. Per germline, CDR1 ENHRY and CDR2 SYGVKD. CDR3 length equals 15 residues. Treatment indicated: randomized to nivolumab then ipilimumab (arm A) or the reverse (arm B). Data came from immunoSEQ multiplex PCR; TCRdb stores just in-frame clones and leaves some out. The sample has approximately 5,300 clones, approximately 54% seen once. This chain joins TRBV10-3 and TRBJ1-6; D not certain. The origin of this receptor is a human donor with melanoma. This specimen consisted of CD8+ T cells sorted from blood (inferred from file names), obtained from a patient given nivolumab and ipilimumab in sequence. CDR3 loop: CAISEGVTYNSPLHF. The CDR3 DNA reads TGTGCCATCAGTGAGGGAGTAACCTATAATTCACCCCTCCACTTT.